The clone carrying this T cell receptor beta chain occurred once. Its antigen is undetermined. Co-extracted RNA and DNA came from 20-30 mg of unsorted bulk tissue. Surgical resection was the treatment these patients received for primary liver carcinoma. Samples were taken from five separate regions (per tumor). The sample is drawn from a study of tumor-infiltrating lymphocytes in primary liver carcinoma. Study-wide results and caveats: Tumor-adjacent and tumor-blood pairs shared a smaller degree of overlap than tumor region pairs. The 250 largest clones made up significantly more of tumor than blood repertoires (p = 0.039).

TCR beta cDNA was made from around 460 ng total RNA with a constant-region primer. Each TCR beta library was derived from three nested multiplex PCR rounds that employed slightly modified ARM-PCR. Primers for the first two PCR rounds were TRBV1-TRBV30 forward primers and a C-beta reverse primer (roughly 10 cycles per round). TCRdb called the multiplex PCR reads again in MiXCR, with one record for every CDR3 protein. The profile shows fewer than 30,000 distinct CDR3 sequences, roughly 78% of them singletons. V lost 5 bases and J 4 bases, leaving 11 bases between the germline ends. This CDR3 is 13 amino acids long.

The V and J genes are TRBV12-3 or TRBV12-4 and TRBJ1-1; unclear D gene. The source of this sequence is a man aged 35 to 55 with primary liver carcinoma and hepatitis B virus infection. The sequencing sample was made of liver tumor tissue from sampling region 3. Subset of the sample: tumor region T3, left-lateral pole. CDR3 bases: TGTGCCAGCAGTCTCTATGGGTTCACTGAAGCTTTCTTT. Amino acid sequence: CASSLYGFTEAFF.